Detailed here is one T cell receptor (beta chain). Its antigen is unknown. The data belong to a study of T cell repertoires in aging, cancer and after chemotherapy. Overall study results and limits: Rebound thymic output was suggested by rising median generation probability during chemotherapy in each cancer cohort. Compared with age-matched healthy donors, untreated hematological or solid cancer patients showed higher blood TCR clonality.

TCR beta rearrangements were amplified from peripheral blood genomic DNA. Rearranged V-D-J TRB sequences were amplified with a mixed TRB-A/B primer pool. TCRdb called the multiplex PCR reads again in MiXCR, with one record for every CDR3 protein. The repertoire holds roughly 2,700 distinct CDR3 sequences, about 24% seen once, with 11% in the top ten. Germline CDR1 is SNHLY and CDR2 is FYNNEI. Trimming cost V 2 bases and J 8 bases, with 15 bases left between them. This CDR3 contains 14 residues. This receptor was obtained from a human donor with a solid tumor. The sequencing input was blood. V gene TRBV2 combines with J gene TRBJ1-2; D is undetermined. CDR3 amino acids: CASSETPGWLGYTF. The CDR3 nucleotides read TGTGCCAGCAGTGAAACTCCGGGTTGGTTAGGCTACACCTTC.